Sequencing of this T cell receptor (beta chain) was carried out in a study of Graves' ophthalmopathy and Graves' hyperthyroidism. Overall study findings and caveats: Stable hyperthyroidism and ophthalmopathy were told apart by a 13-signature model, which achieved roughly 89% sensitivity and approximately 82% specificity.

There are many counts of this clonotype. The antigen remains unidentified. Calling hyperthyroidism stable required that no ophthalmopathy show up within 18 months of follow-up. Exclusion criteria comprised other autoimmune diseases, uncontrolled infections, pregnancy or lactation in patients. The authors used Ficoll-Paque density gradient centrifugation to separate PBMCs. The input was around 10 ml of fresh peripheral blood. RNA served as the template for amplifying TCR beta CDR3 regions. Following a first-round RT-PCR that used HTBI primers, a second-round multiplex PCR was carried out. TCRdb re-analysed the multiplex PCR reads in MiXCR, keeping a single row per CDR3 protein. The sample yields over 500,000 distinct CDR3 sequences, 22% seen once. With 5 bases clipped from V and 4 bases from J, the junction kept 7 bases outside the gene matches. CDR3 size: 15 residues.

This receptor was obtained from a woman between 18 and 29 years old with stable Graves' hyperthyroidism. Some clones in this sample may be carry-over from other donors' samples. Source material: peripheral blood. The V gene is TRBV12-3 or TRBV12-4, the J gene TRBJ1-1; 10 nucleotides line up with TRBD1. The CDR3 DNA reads TGTGCCAGCAGTCGGGACAGGGGATCAGGCACTGAAGCTTTCTTT. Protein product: CASSRDRGSGTEAFF.